A selection of T cell receptor beta chains follows, all from one sample in a study of regulatory T cells in long-lasting Graves disease. MiXCR, run by TCRdb on the multiplex PCR reads, gives a single entry per CDR3 protein. The repertoire holds over 200,000 distinct CDR3 sequences, with around 19% as singletons. The same specimen was also included in a second study, on T cells in Graves' hyperthyroidism and ophthalmopathy.

The sequencing used peripheral blood mononuclear cells (PBMCs), collected at new diagnosis, from a patient treated with antithyroid drugs. The receptors were gathered from a woman aged 25 to 39 with Graves disease. Both conserved end residues are trimmed from each CDR3. The D gene is left open where the match is weak. The size entry is marked missing in some rows and otherwise reads once, few, many or a size class.

NA	TRBV19	TRBJ1-1	many	ASSDRAGAFMNTEAF
TRBD1	TRBV7-2	TRBJ2-1	many	ASSWTGGAYNEQF
TRBD1	TRBV12-5	TRBJ2-3	many	ASGSAWTGEPTDTQY
TRBD1	TRBV10-2	TRBJ1-4	many	ASSDTGTGTNEKLF
NA	TRBV15	TRBJ1-2	NA	ATSRDRKGGGGYT
NA	TRBV2	TRBJ1-1	many	ASSEHNLKSEAF
NA	TRBV7-2	TRBJ1-2	many	ASSLAGGRHGYT
NA	TRBV7-8	TRBJ1-5	NA	ASSFRLDNQPQH
NA	TRBV11-2	TRBJ2-1	many	ASSRRDLDPSLNEQF
TRBD2	TRBV19	TRBJ2-1	NA	ASSTLAGGYNEQF
NA	TRBV14	TRBJ1-1	many	ASSLQLTADMNTEAF
NA	TRBV19	TRBJ2-4	many	ASSIGAVAKNIQY
TRBD1	TRBV20-1	TRBJ1-2	many	SADRVIGYGYT
NA	TRBV20-1	TRBJ2-1	NA	SASRGPAGNEQF
NA	TRBV7-8	TRBJ1-6	NA	ASSSLSVSNSPLH
TRBD1	TRBV19	TRBJ1-2	many	ASREDRAAGYT
NA	TRBV20-1	TRBJ1-5	many	SAGGSNQPQH
NA	TRBV11-2	TRBJ2-5	many	ASRRPGTDNKETQY
NA	TRBV20-1	TRBJ1-5	many	SASQGGEQPQH
NA	TRBV4-1	TRBJ1-3	many	ASSAASGNTIY
NA	TRBV5-1	TRBJ1-1	many	ASSLGAGGTEAF
TRBD1	TRBV7-2	TRBJ1-2	many	ASSIGGGDEGYT
NA	TRBV5-6	TRBJ2-7	NA	ASSYRDREAEQY
NA	TRBV20-1	TRBJ2-1	many	SARGGRSYNEQF
NA	TRBV3-1	TRBJ2-3	many	ASSQWDTLTDTQY
NA	TRBV6-1	TRBJ1-6	few	ASTASSYNSPLH
NA	TRBV11-2	TRBJ2-3	many	ASSLGRADTQY
TRBD2	TRBV5-1	TRBJ2-3	many	ASSLWTSGVPSSTDTQY
TRBD2	TRBV6-5	TRBJ2-2	NA	ASSYSGLAGGLVGELF
NA	TRBV12-3/TRBV12-4	TRBJ1-6	few	ASSYGGAEENSPPH
TRBD1	TRBV2	TRBJ1-1	many	ASTRQGDTEAF
TRBD2	TRBV10-3	TRBJ2-5	NA	AISVAGGLAGVAETQY
NA	TRBV20-1	TRBJ2-7	many	SAFISSYEQY
NA	TRBV4-1	TRBJ2-7	many	ASSQPFGQGNYEQY
NA	TRBV12-3/TRBV12-4	TRBJ1-6	many	ASSFEGSPLH